The 14 T cell receptor beta chains below were found in one sample sequenced in a study of sequential checkpoint blockade in melanoma. The treatment denotes: randomized to nivolumab then ipilimumab (arm A) or the reverse (arm B). Sequencing was performed with immunoSEQ multiplex PCR; in TCRdb, only in-frame clones are kept and a portion is missing. The repertoire holds about 21,000 clones, with more than 80% as singletons. Sequenced here: CD8+ T cells sorted from blood (inferred from file names), sampled from a patient given nivolumab and ipilimumab in sequence. These receptors all come from a human donor with melanoma.

This clone has more than one count but fewer than ten. The chain employs TRBV2 and TRBJ2-2, with 11 positions matching TRBD2. The CDR3 totals 17 residues. V lost 4 bases, J lost 1 base, and 5 bases stayed unmatched. Germline V gene lookup returns CDR1 SNHLY and CDR2 FYNNEI. The CDR3 region has the DNA TGTGCCAGCAGTGTACCGGGACTAGCGGTGAACACCGGGGAGCTGTTTTTT. This gives the protein CASSVPGLAVNTGELFF.

The chain is built from TRBV28 and TRBJ2-7; perhaps TRBD2 as D (6 bases). There are 13 residues in the CDR3. V was trimmed by 7 bases and J by 3 bases, leaving 13 bases between them. Germline V lookup: CDR1 MDHEN, CDR2 SYDVKM. The CDR3 spells CASNPGTHYEQYF. CDR3 sequence (DNA): TGTGCCAGCAACCCCGGGACTCACTACGAGCAGTACTTC. The entire variable domain, with the rest obtained from reference TRBV28 and TRBJ2-7, is as follows: DVKVTQSSRYLVKRTGEKVFLECVQDMDHENMFWYRQDPGLGLRLIYFSYDVKMKEKGDIPEGYSVSREKKERFSLILESASTNQTSMYLCASNPGTHYEQYFGPGTRLTVT.

V and J are TRBV28 and TRBJ2-7; D is undetermined. The CDR3 is 12 amino acids. CDR1 is MDHEN, CDR2 SYDVKM, per germline. The V end lost 3 bases, the J end lost 5 bases, and 8 bases lay between the germline ends. The CDR3 nucleotides read TGTGCCAGCAGTTTCTCTCTCGACGAGCAGTACTTC. Protein: CASSFSLDEQYF.

The V and J genes are TRBV14 and TRBJ2-7; 8 positions agree with TRBD1. V gave up 2 bases and J gave up 4 bases; unmatched junction bases: 4. The CDR3 has 14 amino acids. Germline values: CDR1 SGHDN, CDR2 FVKESK. The CDR3 sequence: CASSQLTGGYEQYF. DNA for the CDR3: TGTGCCAGCAGCCAACTTACAGGGGGTTACGAGCAGTACTTC. The variable domain in full, with the rest retrieved from reference TRBV14 and TRBJ2-7, is EAGVTQFPSHSVIEKGQTVTLRCDPISGHDNLYWYRRVMGKEIKFLLHFVKESKQDESGMPNNRFLAERTGGTYSTLKVQPAELEDSGVYFCASSQLTGGYEQYFGPGTRLTVT.

The rearrangement links TRBV4-1 to TRBJ2-7; tentatively, D is TRBD1 (5 bases). Trimming took off 1 base at V and 4 bases at J, with 11 bases between the two ends. In germline, CDR1 is MGHRA, CDR2 YSYEKL. This CDR3 spans 14 amino acids. This CDR3 reads CASSQAGFYYEQYF. CDR3 bases: TGCGCCAGCAGCCAAGCAGGGTTCTATTACGAGCAGTACTTC.

V gene TRBV9 combines with J gene TRBJ2-6; possible D gene TRBD1, 5 bases. The V gene lost 5 bases and the J gene lost 1 base, with 10 bases spanning the gap. Germline CDR1 is SGDLS and CDR2 is YYNGEE. This CDR3 spans 15 amino acids. The CDR3 spells CASRFSGSGANVLTF. The CDR3 DNA sequence: TGTGCCAGCAGATTTTCAGGGTCTGGGGCCAACGTCCTGACTTTC.

This chain joins TRBV6-5 and TRBJ1-2; no firm D call. V was clipped by 6 bases and J by 6 bases, with 20 bases between them. The CDR3 has 15 residues. CDR1 is MNHEY and CDR2 is SVGAGI in the germline V gene. In DNA form, the CDR3 reads TGTGCCAGCAGGTCTGAGGCGATCCTTATCGATGGCTACACCTTC. This codes for CASRSEAILIDGYTF.

The V and J genes are TRBV6-9 and TRBJ1-2; D not resolved. This CDR3 comprises 17 residues. V was shortened by 5 bases and J by 4 bases, with 23 bases between the two germline ends. The germline V gene encodes CDR1 MNHGY and CDR2 SVAAGI. The CDR3 protein is CASSKSRTYGKTYGYTF. The DNA of the CDR3 is TGTGCCAGCAGTAAGTCTCGGACTTACGGAAAGACCTATGGCTACACCTTC.

The V call is TRBV15, the J call TRBJ1-2, with D uncertain. CDR1 is LNHNV, CDR2 YYDKDF, per germline (reference sequence). V was clipped by 3 bases and J by 5 bases, with 16 bases between them. There are 15 residues in the CDR3. The CDR3 bases are TGTGCCACCAGCAGGGGAGAAGAGGGTTGGTATGGCTACACCTTC. As protein: CATSRGEEGWYGYTF.

J is TRBJ1-1 and V is TRBV4-1; D gene ambiguous. Germline V gene sequence: CDR1 MGHRA, CDR2 YSYEKL. V lost 0 bases to trimming and J lost 7 bases, with 6 bases between them. The CDR3 is 12 residues long. The CDR3 DNA is TGCGCCAGCAGCCAAGAGATTAGTGAAGCTTTCTTT. It encodes CASSQEISEAFF.

Concerning this clone itself: Other DNA sequences in the same sample also yield this CDR3. The V and J genes are TRBV27 and TRBJ2-7; maybe TRBD1 (6 bases). Trimming stripped 3 bases from V and 1 base from J, with 13 bases between. The CDR3 covers 15 residues. Germline CDR1 reads MNHEY; CDR2 reads SMNVEV (reference sequence). The CDR3 sequence: CASSFLGQGSYEQYF. The CDR3 coding sequence is TGTGCCAGCAGTTTCCTGGGGCAGGGGTCCTACGAGCAGTACTTC.

The rearrangement joins TRBV5-1 to TRBJ2-1; D may be TRBD2 (6 bases). Trimming shortened V by 1 base and J by 9 bases, and 8 bases separated the two germline ends. CDR1 is SGHRS, CDR2 YFSETQ, per germline. CDR3 length: 12 amino acids. CDR3 in amino acids: CASSLRRVEQFF. The CDR3 DNA is TGCGCCAGCAGCTTGAGGAGGGTTGAGCAGTTCTTC.

The rearrangement uses TRBV28 and TRBJ2-7; TRBD2 is a possible D gene (6 bases). The CDR3 is 14 amino acids. V was pared by 1 base and J by 3 bases, with 10 bases between. Germline loops: CDR1 MDHEN, CDR2 SYDVKM. The DNA of the CDR3 is TGTGCCAGCAGTTTATTGCCGGGAGTCTACGAGCAGTACTTC. Protein: CASSLLPGVYEQYF.

CDR3 region: CAISDTYEQYF. CDR3 DNA: TGTGCCATCAGTGACACCTACGAGCAGTACTTC. This chain joins TRBV10-3 and TRBJ2-7; unclear D gene. V lost 3 bases to trimming and J lost 2 bases, with 2 bases between them. Germline V gene lookup returns CDR1 ENHRY and CDR2 SYGVKD. The CDR3 loop spans 11 amino acids.